In this sample, the clone carrying this T cell receptor beta chain turned up a few times. Antigen unknown. The junction differs from germline at one of its ends, possibly a read error. Focal radiation plus CTLA-4 blockade with ipilimumab was given to patients with chemo-refractory metastatic non-small-cell lung cancer. This sample is part of a study of radiotherapy plus CTLA-4 blockade in lung cancer. Regarding the study as a whole: It was early blood T cell clone dynamics, with interferon-beta, that reportedly best predicted response. In blood, after radiotherapy plus ipilimumab, tumor-derived TCR clones expanded.

The germline V gene encodes CDR1 SGHNT and CDR2 YYREEE (reference sequence). The CDR3 covers 15 residues. Profiled with immunoSEQ multiplex PCR; TCRdb holds only in-frame clones, not every one. The sample comprises about 77,000 clones, roughly 74% of which are singletons, and more than 8% rests with the top ten. The V call is TRBV5-4, the J call TRBJ1-5; D remains ambiguous. This specimen consisted of peripheral blood, obtained from a patient treated with radiotherapy plus ipilimumab. The sequence derives from a human donor with non-small cell lung cancer whose response to radiotherapy plus ipilimumab could not be evaluated. This chain's CDR3 is CASSQDGGASQPQHF. CDR3 DNA: TGCGCCAGCAGCCAAGACGGCGGCGCGAGTCAGCCCCAGCATTTT.